The 3 T cell receptor beta chains presented below share a single source sample, sequenced in a study of shared clonotypes between healthy human individuals. The repertoire was sequenced with immunoSEQ multiplex PCR; TCRdb's copy has only in-frame clones and lacks some. Of 2 million to 2.5 million clones listed, roughly 90% are singletons. Sequencing was done on a sample of naive CD4+ T cells from PBMCs. The subset was: CD45RA+ positively selected. These receptors all stem from a man aged 18 to 29 in good health. Some clones in this sample may be carry-over from other donors' samples.

This chain uses TRBV7-9 with TRBJ2-2; no clear D gene. V lost 10 bases and J 4 bases, leaving 16 bases between the germline ends. Germline V gene sequence: CDR1 SEHNR, CDR2 FQNEAQ (reference sequence). The CDR3 is 14 residues long. CDR3 in amino acids: CATPEVQTTGELFF. Here the CDR3 DNA reads TGTGCCACCCCAGAGGTCCAAACCACCGGGGAGCTGTTTTTT.

This chain joins TRBV2 and TRBJ1-2; D not certain. V was cut by 6 bases and J by 4 bases, with 18 bases left in between. This CDR3 is 15 amino acids long. CDR1 is SNHLY, CDR2 FYNNEI, per germline. The CDR3 is CASRSGPSSTYGYTF. For the CDR3, the DNA is TGTGCCAGCAGGTCCGGGCCTTCCTCTACCTATGGCTACACCTTC.

Only one count was recorded for this clone. This chain joins TRBV10-1 and TRBJ2-1; 10 nucleotides align to TRBD2. Germline V gives CDR1 WNHNN, CDR2 SYGVQD (reference sequence). This CDR3 has 16 residues. Trimming at V came to 2 bases and at J to 3 bases, leaving 4 bases not matched to a gene. The CDR3 DNA reads TGCGCCAGCAGTGAGAAAAGGACTAGCGGCTACAATGAGCAGTTCTTC. Translation gives CASSEKRTSGYNEQFF.